This T cell receptor beta chain was retrieved from a study of cytomegalovirus exposure and HLA in healthy donors. Study outcomes and limitations: Several of the most significant clusters were apparently associated with common viral pathogens in a later analysis.

The PCR made use of 60 Vbeta and 13 Jbeta primers. Using immunoSEQ multiplex PCR, the repertoire was profiled, and TCRdb retains in-frame clones only, with some absent. This sample's table has 150,000 to 200,000 clones. Germline CDR1 reads MNHNS; CDR2 reads SASEGT. The CDR3 runs 15 residues. The junction had 5 bases not matched to a gene; V was cut back by 7 bases and J by 5 bases. Concerning this clone itself: The target antigen is unknown.

The TCR sequence derives from a man aged 25 to 45 in good health and CMV-seronegative. The chain joins TRBV6-1 to TRBJ1-6; 10 bases match TRBD1. Specimen: PBMCs. The CDR3 bases are TGTGCCAGCAACCTCGGACAGGGGGATAATTCACCCCTCCACTTT. Translation gives CASNLGQGDNSPLHF.